This passage covers 27 T cell receptor beta chains from one sample sequenced in a study of monozygotic twins with inflammatory bowel disease. TCRdb reprocessed the 5' RACE reads and keeps a single row for each CDR3 protein, giving no DNA. The sample totals about 130,000 distinct CDR3 sequences. The sample taken for sequencing was blood. The receptors were sampled from a human donor with ulcerative colitis or Crohn's disease, or a healthy co-twin of an affected twin (not recorded which).

The chain couples TRBV6-5 to TRBJ2-7; TCRdb lists TRBD2, though no DNA is available to test this call. CDR3 size: 16 residues. Germline CDR1 MNHEY, CDR2 SVGAGI. The CDR3 loop is CASSYSPLAFSYEQYF.

The rearrangement uses TRBV10-3 and TRBJ2-3; checking the TCRdb D call of TRBD1 is not possible without DNA. Looked up from germline, CDR1 is ENHRY and CDR2 is SYGVKD. The CDR3 contains 15 residues. The CDR3: CAISARGDGTDTQYF.

The rearrangement joins TRBV27 to TRBJ1-1; no DNA is available, so the TRBD1 call from TCRdb remains unchecked. The CDR3 spans 13 residues. CDR1 is MNHEY, CDR2 SMNVEV, per germline (reference sequence). CDR3 in amino acids: CASSYRDNTEAFF.

The rearrangement joins TRBV11-2 to TRBJ1-5; TCRdb indicates TRBD1, and absent DNA this call remains unverified. The CDR3 totals 13 residues. Per germline, CDR1 SGHAT and CDR2 FQNNGV. CDR3 region: CASSGQGNQPQHF.

The chain is built from TRBV4-2 and TRBJ2-2; the TRBD2 assignment by TCRdb is unverifiable without DNA. The CDR3 is made up of 17 amino acids. Germline V CDR1 and CDR2: LGHNA, YNFKEQ. The CDR3 loop reads CASSQSRGSGNTGELFF.

V usage is TRBV5-1 and J usage is TRBJ2-7. This CDR3 is built from 14 residues. The germline V gene encodes CDR1 SGHRS and CDR2 YFSETQ. CDR3 amino acids: CASSFNSNSYEQYF.

This chain uses TRBV28 with TRBJ2-5; TCRdb names TRBD2, which stays unverified in the absence of DNA. The CDR3 runs to 14 residues. Germline lookup yields CDR1 MDHEN and CDR2 SYDVKM. The CDR3 sequence: CASTPLKGKETQYF.

J is TRBJ2-7 and V is TRBV29-1; checking the TCRdb D call of TRBD1 is not possible without DNA. This CDR3 spans 12 amino acids. Germline V CDR1 and CDR2: SQVTM, ANQGSEA. CDR3 loop: CSARARGYEQYF.

V gene TRBV3-1 combines with J gene TRBJ1-5. The CDR3 sequence is 13 residues long. Germline V gives CDR1 LGHDT, CDR2 YNNKEL (reference sequence). CDR3 amino acids: CASSPVGSQPQHF. Variable domain in full (rest from reference TRBV3-1 and TRBJ1-5): DTAVSQTPKYLVTQMGNDKSIKCEQNLGHDTMYWYKQDSKKFLKIMFSYNNKELIINETVPNRFSPKSPDKAHLNLHINSLELGDSAVYFCASSPVGSQPQHFGDGTRLSIL.

The chain employs TRBV6-2 or TRBV6-3 and TRBJ2-5; TCRdb's assignment of TRBD1 cannot be checked, as there is no DNA. The CDR3 contains 13 residues. Germline-derived CDR1 and CDR2 are MNHEY and SVGEGT. The CDR3 region is CASSSGGAETQYF.

The chain carries TRBV20-1 and TRBJ2-1. The CDR3 totals 11 residues. Per the germline V gene, CDR1 is DFQATT and CDR2 is SNEGSKA (reference sequence). The CDR3 sequence is CSARVLNEQFF.

The V and J genes are TRBV18 and TRBJ2-3. Germline V gene data show CDR1 as KGHSH and CDR2 as LQKENI. The CDR3 runs 14 residues. The CDR3 region is CASSPGSYTDTQYF. The full variable domain, rest sourced from reference TRBV18 and TRBJ2-3, is NAGVMQNPRHLVRRRGQEARLRCSPMKGHSHVYWYRQLPEEGLKFMVYLQKENIIDESGMPKERFSAEFPKEGPSILRIQQVVRGDSAAYFCASSPGSYTDTQYFGPGTRLTVL.

CDR3 amino acids: CASSERRTQETQYF. This chain links TRBV2 with TRBJ2-5. Germline assignment: CDR1 SNHLY and CDR2 FYNNEI. The CDR3 extends over 14 amino acids.

The chain carries TRBV5-1 and TRBJ2-1; the TCRdb D gene call, TRBD2, has no DNA to confirm it. The CDR3 loop spans 15 amino acids. From germline, CDR1 is SGHRS and CDR2 YFSETQ. The CDR3 here is CASSRAVSSYNEQFF.

The chain joins TRBV11-2 to TRBJ2-7; as DNA is missing, the TRBD2 call by TCRdb cannot be tested. Germline lookup yields CDR1 SGHAT and CDR2 FQNNGV. This CDR3 spans 15 amino acids. CDR3 sequence reads: CASSKTSGNSYEQYF.

The V call is TRBV29-1, the J call TRBJ2-3; TCRdb returns TRBD2, unconfirmable since there is no DNA. The CDR3 loop spans 16 amino acids. CDR1 and CDR2 from the germline V gene are SQVTM and ANQGSEA. The CDR3 sequence is CSVEEGGPRGTDTQYF.

The rearrangement uses TRBV12-3 or TRBV12-4 and TRBJ1-5. The CDR3 loop spans 13 amino acids. CDR3 sequence reads: CASSPRTNQPQHF.

This sequence joins TRBV7-3 and TRBJ2-1; the D call from TCRdb, TRBD2, cannot be confirmed without DNA. CDR3 length: 15 residues. Per germline, CDR1 SGHTA and CDR2 FQGTGA. The CDR3 sequence: CASSLSKGLLSEQFF. Complete variable domain (other parts from reference TRBV7-3 and TRBJ2-1): GAGVSQTPSNKVTEKGKYVELRCDPISGHTALYWYRQSLGQGPEFLIYFQGTGAADDSGLPNDRFFAVRPEGSVSTLKIQRTERGDSAVYLCASSLSKGLLSEQFFGPGTRLTVL.

This chain's CDR3 is CASRTGTKNIQYF. The genes are TRBV5-1 and TRBJ2-4. The CDR3 length is 13 residues. Germline assignment: CDR1 SGHRS and CDR2 YFSETQ.

The chain joins TRBV14 to TRBJ2-4; TCRdb outputs TRBD1, but without DNA this stays unchecked. The length of the CDR3 is 16 residues. CDR1 and CDR2 (germline): SGHDN, FVKESK. The CDR3 loop reads CASSSRQGAAKNIQYF.

The genes are TRBV29-1 and TRBJ2-5; TCRdb lists TRBD1, though no DNA is available to test this call. The CDR3 runs 11 residues. Germline lookup yields CDR1 SQVTM and CDR2 ANQGSEA. CDR3: CSDRESETQYF.

The chain carries TRBV5-5 and TRBJ2-2. The CDR3 has 15 residues. The germline V gene encodes CDR1 SGHKS and CDR2 YYEKEE (reference sequence). CDR3 amino acids: CASSLAALDPGELFF.

The chain uses TRBV12-5 and TRBJ2-1; TCRdb names TRBD2, which stays unverified in the absence of DNA. Germline CDR1 and CDR2: LGHNT and FRNRAP. The CDR3 length is 11 residues. CDR3 in amino acids: CASGLYQRAFF.

This rearrangement joins TRBV18 to TRBJ1-2. Germline CDR1 and CDR2: KGHSH and LQKENI. The CDR3 contains 13 residues. CDR3 protein: CASSVTEDNGYTF.

The J gene is TRBJ2-3, the V gene TRBV20-1. The length of the CDR3 is 12 residues. Germline assignment: CDR1 DFQATT and CDR2 SNEGSKA (reference sequence). CDR3 amino acids: CRARGATDTQYF.

The chain employs TRBV6-2 or TRBV6-3 and TRBJ2-1; TCRdb returns TRBD2, unconfirmable since there is no DNA. Per germline, CDR1 MNHEY and CDR2 SVGEGT. This CDR3 region has 13 residues. CDR3 loop: CASTNDRSGRRFF.

V usage is TRBV5-1 and J usage is TRBJ1-5; TCRdb's assignment of TRBD1 cannot be checked, as there is no DNA. Germline CDR1 reads SGHRS; CDR2 reads YFSETQ. CDR3 length: 15 residues. The CDR3 loop is CASSLGQGFNQPQHF.